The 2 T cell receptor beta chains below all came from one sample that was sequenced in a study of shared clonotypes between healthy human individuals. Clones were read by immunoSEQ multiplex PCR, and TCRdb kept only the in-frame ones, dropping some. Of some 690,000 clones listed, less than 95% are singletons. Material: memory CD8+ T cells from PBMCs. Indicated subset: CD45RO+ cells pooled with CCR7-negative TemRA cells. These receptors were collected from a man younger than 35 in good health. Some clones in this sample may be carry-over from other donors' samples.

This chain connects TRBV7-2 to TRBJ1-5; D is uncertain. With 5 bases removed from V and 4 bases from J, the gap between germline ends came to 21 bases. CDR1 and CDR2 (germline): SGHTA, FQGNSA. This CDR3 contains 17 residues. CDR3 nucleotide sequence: TGTGCCAGCAGCCAATTCGGCAGAACTTGGGATAATCAGCCCCAGCATTTT. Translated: CASSQFGRTWDNQPQHF.

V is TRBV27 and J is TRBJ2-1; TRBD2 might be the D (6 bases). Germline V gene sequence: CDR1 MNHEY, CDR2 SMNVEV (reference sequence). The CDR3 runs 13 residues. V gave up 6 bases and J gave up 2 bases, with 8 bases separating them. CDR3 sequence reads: CASSLATYNEQFF. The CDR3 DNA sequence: TGTGCCAGCAGCCTAGCGACCTACAATGAGCAGTTCTTC.